The 18 T cell receptor beta chains given below trace back to one sample, sequenced in a study of cytomegalovirus exposure and HLA in healthy donors. PCR amplification relied on 60 Vbeta primers (plus 13 Jbeta primers). The assay was immunoSEQ multiplex PCR, and TCRdb's table has in-frame clones only and misses some. There are approximately 150,000 clones in the sample; under 90% occur only once, and roughly 5% lies in the top ten. The sample was PBMCs. The receptors stem from a man aged 18 to 29 in good health and CMV-seronegative.

The chain carries TRBV28 and TRBJ2-7; D perhaps matches TRBD1 (6 bases). The CDR3 sequence is 13 residues long. Per germline, CDR1 MDHEN and CDR2 SYDVKM. With 7 bases removed from V and 9 bases from J, the gap between germline ends came to 19 bases. The CDR3 bases are TGTGCCAGCACCCGGGACATAGGCTTGGCGCAGTACTTC. Protein product: CASTRDIGLAQYF. Complete variable domain (other parts from reference TRBV28 and TRBJ2-7): DVKVTQSSRYLVKRTGEKVFLECVQDMDHENMFWYRQDPGLGLRLIYFSYDVKMKEKGDIPEGYSVSREKKERFSLILESASTNQTSMYLCASTRDIGLAQYFGPGTRLTVT.

The rearrangement links TRBV28 to TRBJ2-7; 11 bases line up with TRBD2. V lost 5 bases to trimming and J lost 4 bases; unmatched junction nucleotides: 7. Germline V gene sequence: CDR1 MDHEN, CDR2 SYDVKM. This CDR3 is 15 amino acids long. The CDR3 nucleotides read TGTGCCAGCAGTCCCGGGACTAGCGGCCCTTACGAGCAGTACTTC. This gives the protein CASSPGTSGPYEQYF.

This chain uses TRBV10-3 with TRBJ1-2; the D is unclear. The CDR3 covers 13 residues. Trimming stripped 2 bases from V and 7 bases from J, with 11 bases between. Germline V gene lookup returns CDR1 ENHRY and CDR2 SYGVKD. DNA of the CDR3: TGTGCCATCAGTGAGAATTACCCAGGTGGCTACACCTTC. Residues: CAISENYPGGYTF.

A remark on this clone: In the same sample, other DNA sequences code for this CDR3. The V and J genes are TRBV15 and TRBJ2-7; 12 nucleotides agree with TRBD1. Germline loops: CDR1 LNHNV, CDR2 YYDKDF (reference sequence). With 1 base clipped from V and 4 bases from J, the junction kept 5 bases outside the gene matches. CDR3 length equals 16 residues. As DNA, the CDR3 is TGTGCCACCAGCAGAGGAGGGACAGGGGGCCCTTACGAGCAGTACTTC. Its translation: CATSRGGTGGPYEQYF.

This sequence joins TRBV6-5 and TRBJ2-7; TRBD1 is a possible D gene (5 bases). This CDR3 has 15 amino acids. Germline V gene lookup returns CDR1 MNHEY and CDR2 SVGAGI. V lost 2 bases, J lost 6 bases, and 17 bases lay in between. CDR3 sequence (DNA): TGTGCCAGCAGTTACCAGGGCCCCTTTTCTGGCGAGCAGTACTTC. The encoded protein is CASSYQGPFSGEQYF.

The chain carries TRBV9 and TRBJ2-1; a weak D match, TRBD2 (6 bases). Trimming took off 7 bases at V and 3 bases at J, with 11 bases between the two ends. Germline loops: CDR1 SGDLS, CDR2 YYNGEE. This CDR3 is built from 13 residues. The CDR3, as DNA: TGTGCCAGCGGAGGGACTGACTACAATGAGCAGTTCTTC. The encoded protein is CASGGTDYNEQFF.

This clone has just one count. The chain has TRBV2 and TRBJ1-6; 8 nucleotides line up with TRBD1. The CDR3 runs 14 residues. The V and J ends lost 7 bases and 8 bases, in that order; junction bases with no gene match: 7. CDR1 and CDR2 from the germline V gene are SNHLY and FYNNEI. The CDR3 coding sequence is TGTGCCAGCAACCCCGGGACAGGATATTCACCCCTCCACTTT. The encoded protein is CASNPGTGYSPLHF.

Remarks on this clone: The junction does not match germline at one end; this may be a read error. J is TRBJ1-5 and V is TRBV28; tentatively, D is TRBD1 (5 bases). CDR1 MDHEN and CDR2 SYDVKM come from the germline V gene. The CDR3 sequence is 18 residues long. The CDR3 loop reads CASILRRGAGLSNQPQHF. Written as DNA, the CDR3 is TGTGCCAGCATTTTAAGGAGGGGCGCGGGATTGAGCAATCAGCCCCAGCATTTT.

In DNA form, the CDR3 reads TGTGCCAGCAGCTTGAGGGGACTGATGTACGAGCAGTACTTC. As protein: CASSLRGLMYEQYF. The chain employs TRBV5-4 and TRBJ2-7, with a possible D match to TRBD2 (6 bases). Germline CDR1 and CDR2: SGHNT and YYREEE (reference sequence). Trimming stripped 1 base from V and 4 bases from J, with 12 bases between. The CDR3 is made up of 14 amino acids.

The chain links TRBV7-9 to TRBJ1-1; D might be TRBD1 (6 bases). V was shortened by 0 bases and J by 5 bases, with 10 bases between the two germline ends. The CDR3 consists of 14 residues. From germline, CDR1 is SEHNR and CDR2 FQNEAQ (reference sequence). The DNA for the CDR3 is TGTGCCAGCAGCTTAGCAGGGGGGGGAACTGAAGCTTTCTTT. This codes for CASSLAGGGTEAFF.

This clone occurred once. J is TRBJ1-1 and V is TRBV28; D is possibly TRBD1 (6 bases). Trimming removed 8 bases at V and 5 bases at J, with 15 bases between. The CDR3 is 13 amino acids. The germline V gene has CDR1 MDHEN and CDR2 SYDVKM. The CDR3 is CASGAGAVTEAFF. CDR3 in DNA: TGTGCCAGCGGGGCGGGGGCGGTTACTGAAGCTTTCTTT.

V and J are TRBV6-6 and TRBJ2-3; TRBD1 agrees at 8 bases. The CDR3 covers 15 residues. V shed 7 bases, J shed 2 bases, and the junction held 8 bases outside the gene matches. The germline V gene encodes CDR1 MNHNY and CDR2 SVGAGI (reference sequence). This CDR3 is CASTTGQGYTDTQYF. The CDR3, as DNA: TGTGCCAGCACCACCGGACAGGGCTACACAGATACGCAGTATTTT.

This chain joins TRBV19 and TRBJ2-3, with D maybe TRBD2 (7 bases). CDR3 length equals 15 residues. Germline lookup yields CDR1 LNHDA and CDR2 SQIVND (reference sequence). The V gene lost 4 bases and the J gene lost 6 bases, with 17 bases spanning the gap. CDR3 coding DNA: TGTGCCAGTAGTAAGAATGGGGGGGCTAGGGATACGCAGTATTTT. Translation gives CASSKNGGARDTQYF.

This clone was observed once. The gene calls are TRBV11-2 and TRBJ1-3; D ambiguous. V was pared by 5 bases and J by 2 bases, with 16 bases between. This CDR3 is 16 amino acids long. Germline CDR1 SGHAT, CDR2 FQNNGV. For the CDR3, the DNA is TGTGCCAGCAGCGCAGTGGGCCAGGCCGCTGGAAACACCATATATTTT. Its translation is CASSAVGQAAGNTIYF.

The J gene is TRBJ2-1, the V gene TRBV29-1, with D perhaps matching TRBD1 (5 bases). Germline values: CDR1 SQVTM, CDR2 ANQGSEA. The CDR3 runs 17 residues. Trimming took 6 bases from V and 0 from J, leaving 21 bases between them. This CDR3 reads CSVRTTEPPFSYNEQFF. The CDR3 region has the DNA TGCAGCGTCAGGACAACCGAACCCCCCTTCTCCTACAATGAGCAGTTCTTC.

The V gene is TRBV27, the J gene TRBJ2-2, with 10 bases that match TRBD2. The CDR3 is 16 residues long. J was trimmed by 4 bases and V by 4 bases; bases with no gene match: 6. Germline V gene lookup returns CDR1 MNHEY and CDR2 SMNVEV (reference sequence). The CDR3 coding sequence is TGTGCCAGCAGTTCTCTAGCGGGAGTGGCCACCGGGGAGCTGTTTTTT. Protein product: CASSSLAGVATGELFF.

The chain joins TRBV6-1 to TRBJ1-1; the match to TRBD1 covers 11 bases. This CDR3 contains 15 residues. CDR1 is MNHNS and CDR2 is SASEGT in the germline V gene. V was pared by 7 bases and J by 5 bases, with 9 bases of the junction left unmatched. CDR3 nucleotides: TGTGCCAGCAAATCGGACAGGGGGCTGGGTACTGAAGCTTTCTTT. The encoded protein is CASKSDRGLGTEAFF.

A note on this clone: This sample also contains other DNA sequences that code for the same CDR3. This chain links TRBV6-5 with TRBJ2-7, with TRBD2 identical over 12 bases. This CDR3 is 15 amino acids long. From germline, CDR1 is MNHEY and CDR2 SVGAGI. V was pared by 5 bases and J by 4 bases, with 6 bases of the junction left unmatched. The CDR3 region is CASSTRLAGDYEQYF. The CDR3 DNA reads as TGTGCCAGCAGTACTCGACTAGCGGGGGATTACGAGCAGTACTTC.